What follows is one T cell receptor beta chain and its context. Its specificity is unknown. Out of approximately 10 ml of fresh peripheral blood came the PBMCs. TCR beta CDR3 regions were amplified from RNA. The study used the HTBI primer set for a first-round RT-PCR of the TCR CDR3. One entry per CDR3 protein, called by TCRdb with MiXCR from the multiplex PCR reads. Of hundreds of thousands of distinct CDR3 sequences listed, around 20% were seen once; the top ten hold under 35%. This sample was included in a study of T cells in Graves' hyperthyroidism and ophthalmopathy. Findings of the study overall: Ophthalmopathy was predicted by the model a median of 6.5 months ahead of onset. Most thyroid clonotypes expanded above 0.001 appeared in blood too. In the analysis, a 13 V-J model separated ophthalmopathy from stable hyperthyroidism.

The length of the CDR3 is 14 residues. V lost 7 bases and J lost 1, with 16 bases in between. From germline, CDR1 is DFQATT and CDR2 SNEGSKA (reference sequence). V and J are TRBV20-1 and TRBJ1-2; D gene uncertain. Sequencing input: blood. This clonotype originated in a man aged 30-40 years with Graves' ophthalmopathy. The CDR3 spells CSVLPVVFNYGYTF. The CDR3 nucleotides read TGCAGTGTCCTACCGGTGGTTTTTAACTATGGCTACACCTTC.